These 11 T cell receptor beta chains were all obtained from the same sample, sequenced in a study of blood T cells in healthy people across ages. Then a second PCR, running about 6 to 11 cycles, was carried out with a sample-barcoded 5' primer and a J-beta primer mix. MiXCR, applied by TCRdb to the 5' RACE reads, yields one record per CDR3 protein. The sample comprises 800,000 to 1,000,000 distinct CDR3 sequences, roughly 50% of which are singletons, and under 15% rests with the top ten. Sequencing was carried out using blood. These receptors were collected from a man between 25 and 39 years old in good health.

The V call is TRBV10-3, the J call TRBJ2-5; 8 bases are a match to TRBD1. The V gene end was trimmed by 0 bases and the J gene end by 5 bases; junction bases not matched to a gene: 2. The germline gives CDR1 ENHRY, CDR2 SYGVKD. The CDR3 has 14 residues. The CDR3 coding sequence is TGTGCCATCAGTGAGTCGCGACAGGGGGAGACCCAGTACTTC. Translation: CAISESRQGETQYF.

The rearrangement joins TRBV25-1 to TRBJ2-5; tentative D call: TRBD1 (6 bases). CDR3 length equals 15 residues. Germline V lookup: CDR1 MGHDK, CDR2 SYGVNS. V gave up 2 bases and J gave up 0 bases, with 10 bases separating them. Here the CDR3 reads CASSEPDRHQETQYF. CDR3 DNA sequence: TGTGCCAGCAGTGAACCGGACAGACACCAAGAGACCCAGTACTTC.

V gene TRBV10-3 combines with J gene TRBJ2-7, with 10 nucleotides matching TRBD2. Per germline, CDR1 ENHRY and CDR2 SYGVKD. J lost 3 bases, V lost 10 bases, and 9 bases had no gene match. The CDR3 runs 14 residues. The CDR3, as DNA: TGTGCCACTCTTCCAGGGACTAGCGTCTACGAGCAGTACTTC. This codes for CATLPGTSVYEQYF.

The count of this clonotype is one. The chain recombines TRBV3-1 with TRBJ2-1; 7 nucleotides match TRBD2. CDR1 and CDR2 from the germline V gene are LGHDT and YNNKEL (reference sequence). CDR3 length: 16 amino acids. After removal of 0 bases from V and 5 bases from J, the junction contained 7 bases not matched to a gene. The chain's CDR3 is CASSQEMGGGNNEQFF. The CDR3 DNA reads as TGTGCCAGCAGCCAAGAAATGGGGGGGGGAAACAATGAGCAGTTCTTC.

This clonotype was recorded many times. This chain connects TRBV5-5 to TRBJ1-5, with TRBD1 as a possible D gene (5 bases). CDR1 and CDR2 (germline): SGHKS, YYEKEE (reference sequence). The CDR3 is made up of 15 amino acids. The ends were cut back, 2 bases at V and 2 bases at J, with 11 bases in the middle. This CDR3 is CASSFDLGGNQPQHF. CDR3 nucleotides: TGTGCCAGCAGCTTTGATTTGGGGGGCAATCAGCCCCAGCATTTT.

With regard to this clonotype: Compared with germline, one end of the junction differs, possibly owing to a read error. The V and J genes are TRBV5-6 and TRBJ2-5; D unclear. The J call may not be correct, given that the DNA end is closer to TRBJ2-7. Germline V CDR1 and CDR2: SGHDT, YYEEEE. The length of the CDR3 is 14 residues. The CDR3 sequence: CASSYWTVAYEQYF. CDR3 sequence (DNA): TGTGCCAGTAGCTACTGGACCGTCGCCTACGAGCAGTACTTC.

This chain connects TRBV9 to TRBJ2-5, with 8 bases fitting TRBD2. The CDR3 spans 15 residues. V shed 4 bases and J 0 bases; nucleotides not matched to a gene: 5. Germline V gene data show CDR1 as SGDLS and CDR2 as YYNGEE. The CDR3 sequence is CASSTGGADQETQYF. The CDR3 DNA is TGTGCCAGCAGCACCGGGGGGGCAGACCAAGAGACCCAGTACTTC.

This clonotype came up a few times. The V call is TRBV7-2, the J call TRBJ2-7, with TRBD2 matching over 8 bases. Trimming removed 1 base from V and 4 bases from J; junction bases left unmatched: 12. CDR3 size: 17 residues. The germline gives CDR1 SGHTA, CDR2 FQGNSA. CDR3 nucleotide sequence: TGTGCCAGCAGCTTAGAGCGTTCGGGGGGGGGCGCGTACGAGCAGTACTTC. Translated: CASSLERSGGGAYEQYF.

The V gene is TRBV6-2 or TRBV6-3, the J gene TRBJ2-2; D remains ambiguous. The CDR3 is 14 residues long. Germline V gene sequence: CDR1 MNHEY, CDR2 SVGEGT. Trimming removed 8 bases at V and 1 base at J, with 11 bases between. The chain's CDR3 is CASGIRQNTGELFF. CDR3 in DNA: TGTGCCAGCGGCATAAGACAGAACACCGGGGAGCTGTTTTTT.

In its sample, this clonotype was seen a few times. This sequence joins TRBV12-3 or TRBV12-4 and TRBJ2-3; D is uncertain. V was trimmed by 4 bases and J by 2 bases, leaving 4 bases between them. The CDR3 contains 12 residues. The CDR3 reads CASSYNTDTQYF. The CDR3 DNA sequence: TGTGCCAGCAGTTACAACACAGATACGCAGTATTTT.

In its sample, this clonotype was seen a few times. The rearrangement uses TRBV29-1 and TRBJ1-5; D perhaps matches TRBD1 (5 bases). The CDR3 covers 14 residues. Germline lookup yields CDR1 SQVTM and CDR2 ANQGSEA. V was pared by 4 bases and J by 4 bases, with 14 bases between. CDR3 loop: CSVVGGMRNQPQHF. The DNA for the CDR3 is TGCAGCGTTGTGGGGGGGATGCGAAATCAGCCCCAGCATTTT.